Below, 29 T cell receptor beta chains from the same sample are listed, as sequenced in a study of synovial regulatory T cells in juvenile arthritis. Generated by immunoSEQ multiplex PCR, the TCRdb table keeps only in-frame clones and is missing some. The specimen's table records 6,100 or so clones. The source material was Treg cells from blood. Subset specified: remaining (HLA-DR-negative) circulating blood Treg cells. The receptors shown here come from a donor younger than 30 with juvenile idiopathic arthritis.

The J gene is TRBJ2-1, the V gene TRBV5-1; the D call from TCRdb, TRBD2, cannot be confirmed without DNA. The CDR3 is 13 residues long. There is no recorded DNA. From germline, CDR1 is SGHRS and CDR2 YFSETQ. Here the CDR3 reads CASRLAAYNEQFF.

V gene TRBV18 combines with J gene TRBJ2-3; the TCRdb call, TRBD2, lacks DNA for checking. Germline V CDR1 and CDR2: KGHSH, LQKENI. The CDR3 runs to 15 residues. DNA was not recorded. Here the CDR3 reads CASTTSGDRTDTQYF.

The chain links TRBV6-1 to TRBJ2-7; TCRdb designates TRBD2, a call that cannot be tested without DNA. Germline CDR1 reads MNHNS; CDR2 reads SASEGT. This CDR3 contains 13 residues. The nucleotide record is missing. Here the CDR3 reads CASRTGGAYEQYF.

This clone counts as medium-sized (0.01 to 0.1%) by frequency. The V and J genes are TRBV9 and TRBJ2-5; without DNA, the TCRdb call of TRBD2 cannot be checked. Germline CDR1 is SGDLS and CDR2 is YYNGEE. The CDR3 consists of 15 residues. The coding DNA is unavailable. The CDR3 loop is CASSATSGSTETQYF.

The J gene is TRBJ1-1, the V gene TRBV10-3. The CDR3 loop spans 16 amino acids. The DNA is not on file. The germline gives CDR1 ENHRY, CDR2 SYGVKD. The CDR3 region is CAIKERGGTGYTEAFF.

V usage is TRBV25-1 and J usage is TRBJ2-1; the TCRdb call, TRBD1, lacks DNA for checking. In germline, CDR1 is MGHDK, CDR2 SYGVNS. This CDR3 is 15 amino acids long. The entry carries no DNA sequence. The CDR3 spells CASSAGSGSYNEQFF.

The V gene is TRBV7-2, the J gene TRBJ1-1; the D call from TCRdb, TRBD1, cannot be confirmed without DNA. Germline CDR1 reads SGHTA; CDR2 reads FQGNSA. This CDR3 is built from 14 residues. There is no recorded DNA. CDR3 protein: CASSQRTVNTEAFF.

This sequence joins TRBV6-1 and TRBJ1-1; TCRdb picks TRBD1, but there is no DNA to check that call. This CDR3 spans 15 amino acids. DNA for this receptor is not on file. CDR1 is MNHNS and CDR2 is SASEGT in the germline V gene. The CDR3 protein is CASSSWLGANTEAFF.

The chain carries TRBV6-4 and TRBJ1-5. CDR3 size: 17 residues. The DNA is not on file. Per germline, CDR1 MRHNA and CDR2 SNTAGT. CDR3 region: CASSDSFLAEGNQPQHF.

The chain combines TRBV10-3 with TRBJ2-1; TCRdb picks TRBD2, but there is no DNA to check that call. CDR3 size: 13 residues. No DNA has been recorded. Germline V gene sequence: CDR1 ENHRY, CDR2 SYGVKD. CDR3 loop: CAIRGHTSSEQFF.

The V gene is TRBV28, the J gene TRBJ2-7; as DNA is missing, the TRBD2 call by TCRdb cannot be tested. CDR1 and CDR2 from the germline V gene are MDHEN and SYDVKM. The CDR3 sequence is 14 residues long. The coding DNA is unavailable. CDR3 in amino acids: CASSGSSGPYEQYF.

J is TRBJ2-1 and V is TRBV5-4; the D call of TRBD2 rests on TCRdb alone, since no DNA is present to check it. CDR1 and CDR2 (germline): SGHNT, YYREEE (reference sequence). This CDR3 contains 16 residues. The DNA is not on file. The chain's CDR3 is CASSLGLTASYNEQFF.

The chain joins TRBV6-6 to TRBJ1-5; no DNA is available, so the TRBD1 call from TCRdb remains unchecked. CDR3 length: 14 residues. Only the protein is available. Germline V gene lookup returns CDR1 MNHNY and CDR2 SVGAGI (reference sequence). This chain's CDR3 is CASLLGQGNQPQHF.

The chain recombines TRBV4-3 with TRBJ1-2. CDR3 length: 15 amino acids. The DNA is not on file. Germline lookup yields CDR1 LGHNA and CDR2 YSLEER. CDR3: CASSQPIRGGYGYTF.

J is TRBJ2-5 and V is TRBV6-1; TCRdb returns TRBD2, unconfirmable since there is no DNA. Germline assignment: CDR1 MNHNS and CDR2 SASEGT. There are 15 residues in the CDR3. No DNA is listed. The CDR3 sequence is CATRRELAGGETQYF.

The chain is built from TRBV9 and TRBJ1-2. CDR3 length: 14 amino acids. Only the protein is on record. Germline assignment: CDR1 SGDLS and CDR2 YYNGEE. The CDR3 region is CASSVDPGTYGYTF.

The CDR3 sequence is CASSALRGRRETQYF. J is TRBJ2-5 and V is TRBV6-1; the D gene TCRdb calls, TRBD1, cannot be checked with no DNA. Germline V gene data show CDR1 as MNHNS and CDR2 as SASEGT. This CDR3 spans 15 amino acids. DNA is not recorded here.

The genes are TRBV19 and TRBJ1-3. CDR3 length: 15 amino acids. Only the protein sequence is given. Germline loops: CDR1 LNHDA, CDR2 SQIVND (reference sequence). CDR3 in amino acids: CASSIAGDSGNTIYF.

Its frequency marks this clone as medium-sized (0.01 to 0.1%). The chain couples TRBV10-1 to TRBJ1-5. Germline-derived CDR1 and CDR2 are WNHNN and SYGVQD (reference sequence). This CDR3 has 13 amino acids. The coding DNA is unavailable. The CDR3 reads CASSEIGNQPQHF.

The rearrangement links TRBV4-1 to TRBJ2-2; the D call of TRBD1 rests on TCRdb alone, since no DNA is present to check it. The CDR3 extends over 14 amino acids. No DNA is listed. Germline CDR1 reads MGHRA; CDR2 reads YSYEKL. CDR3 loop: CASSHDTDTGELFF.

The V and J genes are TRBV19 and TRBJ2-1; with no DNA, the TCRdb D assignment of TRBD2 cannot be verified. Per the germline V gene, CDR1 is LNHDA and CDR2 is SQIVND (reference sequence). The CDR3 spans 15 residues. No nucleotide data were recorded. CDR3 residues: CASSIGTSGRDEQFF. The complete variable domain, with remaining parts taken from reference TRBV19 and TRBJ2-1, reads DGGITQSPKYLFRKEGQNVTLSCEQNLNHDAMYWYRQDPGQGLRLIYYSQIVNDFQKGDIAEGYSVSREKKESFPLTVTSAQKNPTAFYLCASSIGTSGRDEQFFGPGTRLTVL.

This chain's CDR3 is CASSPIDRVVFYGYTF. The chain couples TRBV27 to TRBJ1-2; TCRdb's D call of TRBD1 is untestable without DNA. The V gene's germline CDR1 is MNHEY and CDR2 SMNVEV (reference sequence). The CDR3 length is 16 residues. The DNA is not on file.

J is TRBJ2-1 and V is TRBV23-1; TCRdb proposes TRBD2, but this gene call is untestable without DNA. TRBV23-1 is classed as an ORF, of uncertain function. The CDR3 sequence is 13 residues long. No DNA is given. The CDR3 is CASSRDYVYEQFF.

The V gene is TRBV27, the J gene TRBJ2-1; TCRdb designates TRBD2, a call that cannot be tested without DNA. The germline CDR1 and CDR2 sequences are MNHEY and SMNVEV (reference sequence). This CDR3 comprises 19 residues. Only the protein sequence is given. CDR3 region: CASSLSSTWRAGTYNEQFF.

V and J are TRBV5-4 and TRBJ2-1; TCRdb proposes TRBD1, but this gene call is untestable without DNA. Germline V gene lookup returns CDR1 SGHNT and CDR2 YYREEE (reference sequence). The CDR3 totals 16 residues. Only the protein is on record. The CDR3 protein is CASSLEGQLQINGQFF.

The rearrangement joins TRBV18 to TRBJ2-5; checking the TCRdb D call of TRBD1 is not possible without DNA. The CDR3 is made up of 15 amino acids. DNA for this receptor is not on file. Per germline, CDR1 KGHSH and CDR2 LQKENI. CDR3 loop: CASSLTGGIGETQYF.

The chain recombines TRBV5-8 with TRBJ2-7; TCRdb returns TRBD1, unconfirmable since there is no DNA. In germline, CDR1 is SGHTS, CDR2 YDEGEE. This CDR3 has 14 amino acids. The record lacks a DNA sequence. CDR3 in amino acids: CASSYRDRGYEQYF.

The chain has TRBV14 and TRBJ2-1; TCRdb's assignment of TRBD2 cannot be checked, as there is no DNA. Germline V gives CDR1 SGHDN, CDR2 FVKESK. This CDR3 is built from 16 residues. The protein alone is recorded here. The CDR3 reads CASSPFLVSAYNEQFF.

Measured by frequency, this clone is medium-sized (0.01 to 0.1%). The chain links TRBV6-6 to TRBJ1-6. Germline-derived CDR1 and CDR2 are MNHNY and SVGAGI (reference sequence). The length of the CDR3 is 12 residues. DNA is not on record. CDR3 amino acids: CASSLYNSPLHF.